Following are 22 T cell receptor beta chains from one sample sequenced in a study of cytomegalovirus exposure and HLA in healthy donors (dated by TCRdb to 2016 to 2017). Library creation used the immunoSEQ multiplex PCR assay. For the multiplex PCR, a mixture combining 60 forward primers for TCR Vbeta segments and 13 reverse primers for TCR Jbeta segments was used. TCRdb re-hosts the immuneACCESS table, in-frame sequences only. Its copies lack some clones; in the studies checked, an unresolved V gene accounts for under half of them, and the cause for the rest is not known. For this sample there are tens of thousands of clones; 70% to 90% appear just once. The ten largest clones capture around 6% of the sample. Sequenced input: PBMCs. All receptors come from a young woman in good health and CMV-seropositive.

This CDR3 reads CASSRSTSGAYNEQFF. The CDR3 DNA reads as TGCGCCAGCAGCCGGTCCACTAGCGGGGCTTACAATGAGCAGTTCTTC. The chain links TRBV4-1 to TRBJ2-1, with 10 bases aligning to TRBD2. CDR1 is MGHRA, CDR2 YSYEKL, per germline. This CDR3 comprises 16 residues. The J segment lost 4 bases and the V segment lost 4 bases, leaving 7 bases of the junction unmatched.

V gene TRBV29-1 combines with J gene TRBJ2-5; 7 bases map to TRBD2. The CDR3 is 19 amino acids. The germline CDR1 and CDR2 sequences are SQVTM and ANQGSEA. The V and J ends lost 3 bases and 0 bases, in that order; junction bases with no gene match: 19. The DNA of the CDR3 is TGCAGCGTTGATCGGTGGGGACTACGTAGCGGCGACGACCAAGAGACCCAGTACTTC. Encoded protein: CSVDRWGLRSGDDQETQYF.

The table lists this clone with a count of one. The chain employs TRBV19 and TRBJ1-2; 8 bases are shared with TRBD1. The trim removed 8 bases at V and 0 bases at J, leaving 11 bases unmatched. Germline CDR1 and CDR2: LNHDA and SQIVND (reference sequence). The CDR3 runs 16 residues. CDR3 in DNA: TGTGCCAGTGGACCGGACAGGGAGGACGCTAACTATGGCTACACCTTC. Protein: CASGPDREDANYGYTF.

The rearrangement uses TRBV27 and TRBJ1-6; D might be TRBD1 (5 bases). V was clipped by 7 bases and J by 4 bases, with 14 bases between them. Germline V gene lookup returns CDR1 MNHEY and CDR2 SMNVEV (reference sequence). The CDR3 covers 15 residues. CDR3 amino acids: CASTRRDSYNSPLHF. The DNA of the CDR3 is TGTGCCAGCACTAGACGGGACTCATATAATTCACCCCTCCACTTT.

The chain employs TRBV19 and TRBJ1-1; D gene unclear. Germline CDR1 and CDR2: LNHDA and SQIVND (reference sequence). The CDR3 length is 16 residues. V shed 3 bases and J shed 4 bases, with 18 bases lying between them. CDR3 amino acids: CASSIMRAGESTEAFF. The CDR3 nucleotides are TGTGCCAGTAGTATTATGCGGGCAGGCGAATCCACTGAAGCTTTCTTT.

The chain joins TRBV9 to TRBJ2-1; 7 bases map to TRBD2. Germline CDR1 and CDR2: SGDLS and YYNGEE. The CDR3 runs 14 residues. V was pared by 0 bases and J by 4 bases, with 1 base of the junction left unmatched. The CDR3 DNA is TGTGCCAGCAGCGTAGGGGGACTATACAATGAGCAGTTCTTC. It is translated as CASSVGGLYNEQFF.

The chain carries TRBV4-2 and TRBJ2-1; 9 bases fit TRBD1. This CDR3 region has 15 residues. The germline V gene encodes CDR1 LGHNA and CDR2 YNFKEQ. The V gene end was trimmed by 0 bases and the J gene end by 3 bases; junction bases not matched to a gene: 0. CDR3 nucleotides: TGTGCCAGCAGCCAAGAGGGACAGGGCTACAATGAGCAGTTCTTC. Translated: CASSQEGQGYNEQFF.

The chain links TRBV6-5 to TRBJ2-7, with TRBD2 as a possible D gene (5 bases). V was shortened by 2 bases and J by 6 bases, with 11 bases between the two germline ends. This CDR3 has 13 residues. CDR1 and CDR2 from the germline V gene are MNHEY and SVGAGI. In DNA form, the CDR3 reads TGTGCCAGCAGTTACAAGGCCGGACTCGAGCAGTACTTC. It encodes CASSYKAGLEQYF.

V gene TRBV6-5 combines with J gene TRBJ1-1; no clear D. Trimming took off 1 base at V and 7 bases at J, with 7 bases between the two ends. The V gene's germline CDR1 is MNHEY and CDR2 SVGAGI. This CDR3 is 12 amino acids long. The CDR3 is CASSYLPGEAFF. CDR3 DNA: TGTGCCAGCAGTTACTTGCCAGGTGAAGCTTTCTTT.

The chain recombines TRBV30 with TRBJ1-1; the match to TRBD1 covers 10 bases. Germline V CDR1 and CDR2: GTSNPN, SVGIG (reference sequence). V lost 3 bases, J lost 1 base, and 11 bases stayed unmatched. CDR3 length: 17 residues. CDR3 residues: CAWSTAGTGVRNTEAFF. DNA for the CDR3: TGTGCCTGGAGCACTGCCGGGACAGGGGTCAGGAACACTGAAGCTTTCTTT.

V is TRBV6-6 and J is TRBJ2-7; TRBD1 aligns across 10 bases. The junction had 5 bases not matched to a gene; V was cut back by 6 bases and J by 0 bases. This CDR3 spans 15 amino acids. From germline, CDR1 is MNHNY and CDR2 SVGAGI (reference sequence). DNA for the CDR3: TGTGCCAGCAGGCCGACAGGGGGCAGCTCCTACGAGCAGTACTTC. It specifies CASRPTGGSSYEQYF.

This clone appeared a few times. CDR3 in DNA: TGCAGCGTTGAAGGGACTAGCGGGAGGTCCAATGAGCAGTTCTTC. Protein: CSVEGTSGRSNEQFF. The chain recombines TRBV29-1 with TRBJ2-1, with 14 bases identical to TRBD2. The CDR3 runs to 15 residues. Germline V gene data show CDR1 as SQVTM and CDR2 as ANQGSEA. V gave up 1 base and J gave up 6 bases; unmatched junction bases: 2.

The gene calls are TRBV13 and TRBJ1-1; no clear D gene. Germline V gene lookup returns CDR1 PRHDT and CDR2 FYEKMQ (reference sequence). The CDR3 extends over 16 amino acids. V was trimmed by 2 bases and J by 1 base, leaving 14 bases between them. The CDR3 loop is CASSLPFWHPNTEAFF. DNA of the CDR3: TGTGCCAGCAGCTTACCCTTTTGGCACCCGAACACTGAAGCTTTCTTT.

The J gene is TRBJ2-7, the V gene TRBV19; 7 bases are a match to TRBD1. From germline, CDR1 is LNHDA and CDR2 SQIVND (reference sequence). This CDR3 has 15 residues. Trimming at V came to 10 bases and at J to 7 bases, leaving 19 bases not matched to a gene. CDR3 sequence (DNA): TGTGCCACGAAAGTAACCCAGGGGGATGCGCGAGAGCAGTACTTC. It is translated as CATKVTQGDAREQYF.

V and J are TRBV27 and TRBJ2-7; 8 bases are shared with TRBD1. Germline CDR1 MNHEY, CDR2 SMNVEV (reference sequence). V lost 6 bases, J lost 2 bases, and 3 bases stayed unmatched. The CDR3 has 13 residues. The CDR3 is CASRTGGTYEQYF. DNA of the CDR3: TGTGCCAGCAGAACAGGGGGGACCTACGAGCAGTACTTC.

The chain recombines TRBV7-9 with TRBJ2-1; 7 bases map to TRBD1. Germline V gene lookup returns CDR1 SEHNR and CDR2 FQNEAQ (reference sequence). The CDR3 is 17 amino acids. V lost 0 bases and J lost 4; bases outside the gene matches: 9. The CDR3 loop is CASSLASPGGRYNEQFF. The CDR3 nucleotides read TGTGCCAGCAGCTTAGCATCCCCAGGGGGACGTTACAATGAGCAGTTCTTC.

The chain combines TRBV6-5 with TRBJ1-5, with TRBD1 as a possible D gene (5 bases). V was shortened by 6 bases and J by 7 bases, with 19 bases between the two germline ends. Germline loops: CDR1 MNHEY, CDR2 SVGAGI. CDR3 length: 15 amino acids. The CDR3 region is CASSPGWGERQPQHF. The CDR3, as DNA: TGTGCCAGCAGCCCTGGATGGGGCGAAAGGCAGCCCCAGCATTTT.

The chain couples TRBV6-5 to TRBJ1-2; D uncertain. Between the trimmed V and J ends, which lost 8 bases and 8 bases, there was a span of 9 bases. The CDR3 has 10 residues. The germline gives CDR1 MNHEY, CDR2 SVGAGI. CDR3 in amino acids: CASPEQGYTF. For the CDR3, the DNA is TGTGCCAGCCCCGAACAAGGCTACACCTTC.

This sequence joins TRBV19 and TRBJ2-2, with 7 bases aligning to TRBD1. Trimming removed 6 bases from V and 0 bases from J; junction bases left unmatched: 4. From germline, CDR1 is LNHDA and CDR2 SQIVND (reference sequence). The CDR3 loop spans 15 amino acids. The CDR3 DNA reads TGTGCCAGTAGGTACAGGGGCGCGAACACCGGGGAGCTGTTTTTT. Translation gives CASRYRGANTGELFF. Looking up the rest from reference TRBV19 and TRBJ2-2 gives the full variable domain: DGGITQSPKYLFRKEGQNVTLSCEQNLNHDAMYWYRQDPGQGLRLIYYSQIVNDFQKGDIAEGYSVSREKKESFPLTVTSAQKNPTAFYLCASRYRGANTGELFFGEGSRLTVL.

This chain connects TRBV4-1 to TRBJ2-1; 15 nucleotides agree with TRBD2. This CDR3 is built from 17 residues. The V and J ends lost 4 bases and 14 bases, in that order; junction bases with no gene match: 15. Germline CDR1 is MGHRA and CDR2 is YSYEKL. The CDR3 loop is CASSPRTSGGASDGKFF. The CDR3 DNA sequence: TGCGCCAGCAGCCCCAGGACTAGCGGGGGGGCCTCGGATGGGAAGTTCTTC.

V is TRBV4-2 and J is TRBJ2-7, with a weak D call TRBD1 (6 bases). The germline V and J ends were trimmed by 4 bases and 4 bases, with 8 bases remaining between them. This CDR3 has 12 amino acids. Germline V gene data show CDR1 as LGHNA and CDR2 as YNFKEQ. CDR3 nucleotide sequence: TGTGCCAGCAGCCCTCAGGGGTACGAGCAGTACTTC. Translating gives CASSPQGYEQYF.

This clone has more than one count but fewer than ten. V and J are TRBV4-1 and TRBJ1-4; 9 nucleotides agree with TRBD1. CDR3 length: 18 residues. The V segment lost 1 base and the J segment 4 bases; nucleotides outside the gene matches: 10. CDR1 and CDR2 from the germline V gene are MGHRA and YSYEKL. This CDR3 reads CASSQGEGQGRLNEKLFF. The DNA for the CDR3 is TGCGCCAGCAGCCAAGGAGAGGGACAGGGCCGACTTAATGAAAAACTGTTTTTT.